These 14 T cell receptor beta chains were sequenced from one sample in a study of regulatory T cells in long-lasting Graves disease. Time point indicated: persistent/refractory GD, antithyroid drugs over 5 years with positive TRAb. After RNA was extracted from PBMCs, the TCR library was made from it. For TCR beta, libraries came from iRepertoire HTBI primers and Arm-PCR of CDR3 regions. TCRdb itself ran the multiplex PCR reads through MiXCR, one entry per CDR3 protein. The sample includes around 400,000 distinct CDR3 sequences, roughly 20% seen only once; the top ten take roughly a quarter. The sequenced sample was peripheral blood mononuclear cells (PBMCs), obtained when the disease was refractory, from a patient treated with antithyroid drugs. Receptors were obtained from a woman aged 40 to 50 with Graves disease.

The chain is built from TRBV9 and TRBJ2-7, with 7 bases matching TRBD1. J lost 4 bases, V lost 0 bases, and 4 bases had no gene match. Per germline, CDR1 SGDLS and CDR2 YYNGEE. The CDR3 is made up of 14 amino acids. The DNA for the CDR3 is TGTGCCAGCAGCGTAGCTCAGGGGGAGTACGAGCAGTACTTC. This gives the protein CASSVAQGEYEQYF.

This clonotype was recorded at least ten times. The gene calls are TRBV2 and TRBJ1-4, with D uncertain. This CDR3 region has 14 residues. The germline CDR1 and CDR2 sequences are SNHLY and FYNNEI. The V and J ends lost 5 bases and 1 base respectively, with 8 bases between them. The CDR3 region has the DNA TGTGCCAGCAGTTTGCAGTTAACTAATGAAAAACTGTTTTTT. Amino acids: CASSLQLTNEKLFF.

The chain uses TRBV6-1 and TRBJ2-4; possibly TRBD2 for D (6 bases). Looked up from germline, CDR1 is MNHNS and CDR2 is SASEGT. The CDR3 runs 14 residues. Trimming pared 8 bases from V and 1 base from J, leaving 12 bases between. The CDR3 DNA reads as TGTGCCAGCCAGCCCCGGGAGGCCAAAAACATTCAGTACTTC. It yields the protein CASQPREAKNIQYF.

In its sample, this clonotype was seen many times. This CDR3 is CASSSRDRGRETQYF. CDR3 nucleotide sequence: TGTGCCAGCAGCAGCAGGGACAGGGGGCGAGAGACCCAGTACTTC. The rearrangement uses TRBV11-2 and TRBJ2-5; 12 nucleotides match TRBD1. J lost 4 bases, V lost 5 bases, and 5 bases had no gene match. Germline CDR1 reads SGHAT; CDR2 reads FQNNGV. The CDR3 length is 15 residues.

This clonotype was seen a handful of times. This chain's CDR3 is CASSLGSGGYEQYF. The CDR3 DNA follows: TGTGCCAGCAGCTTAGGCAGTGGGGGCTACGAGCAGTACTTC. The chain recombines TRBV7-2 with TRBJ2-7; D is possibly TRBD1 or TRBD2 (5 bases each). The CDR3 loop spans 14 amino acids. CDR1 and CDR2 (germline): SGHTA, FQGNSA. Trimming cost V 1 base and J 3 bases, with 10 bases left between them. The full variable domain, completed using reference TRBV7-2 and TRBJ2-7, is GAGVSQSPSNKVTEKGKDVELRCDPISGHTALYWYRQSLGQGLEFLIYFQGNSAPDKSGLPSDRFSAERTGGSVSTLTIQRTQQEDSAVYLCASSLGSGGYEQYFGPGTRLTVT.

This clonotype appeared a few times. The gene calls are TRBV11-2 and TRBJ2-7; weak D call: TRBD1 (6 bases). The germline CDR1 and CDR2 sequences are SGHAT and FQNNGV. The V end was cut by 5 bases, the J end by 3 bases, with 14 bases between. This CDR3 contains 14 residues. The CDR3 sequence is CASSPWGPRYEQYF. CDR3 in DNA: TGTGCCAGCAGCCCGTGGGGGCCTCGCTACGAGCAGTACTTC.

Written as DNA, the CDR3 is TGCAGCGTTGAAGCAATCAGGGGGCGGCGGGTGAGCAATCAGCCCCAGCATTTT. Translation: CSVEAIRGRRVSNQPQHF. The chain is built from TRBV29-1 and TRBJ1-5; 8 positions agree with TRBD1. CDR1 is SQVTM and CDR2 is ANQGSEA in the germline V gene. This CDR3 spans 18 amino acids. The V gene end was trimmed by 1 base and the J gene end by 1 base; junction bases not matched to a gene: 12.

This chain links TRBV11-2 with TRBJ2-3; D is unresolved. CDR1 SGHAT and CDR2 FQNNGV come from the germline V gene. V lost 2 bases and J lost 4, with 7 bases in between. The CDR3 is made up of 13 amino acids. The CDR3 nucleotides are TGTGCCAGCAGCTTAAGAAGCGCAGATACGCAGTATTTT. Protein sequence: CASSLRSADTQYF. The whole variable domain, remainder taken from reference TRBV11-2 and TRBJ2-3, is EAGVAQSPRYKIIEKRQSVAFWCNPISGHATLYWYQQILGQGPKLLIQFQNNGVVDDSQLPKDRFSAERLKGVDSTLKIQPAKLEDSAVYLCASSLRSADTQYFGPGTRLTVL.

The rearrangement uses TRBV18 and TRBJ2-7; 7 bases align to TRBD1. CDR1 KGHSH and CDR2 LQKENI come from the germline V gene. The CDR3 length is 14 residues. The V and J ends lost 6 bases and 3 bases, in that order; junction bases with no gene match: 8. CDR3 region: CASSTGTVNYEQYF. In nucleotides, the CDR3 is TGTGCCAGCTCTACCGGGACAGTTAACTACGAGCAGTACTTC.

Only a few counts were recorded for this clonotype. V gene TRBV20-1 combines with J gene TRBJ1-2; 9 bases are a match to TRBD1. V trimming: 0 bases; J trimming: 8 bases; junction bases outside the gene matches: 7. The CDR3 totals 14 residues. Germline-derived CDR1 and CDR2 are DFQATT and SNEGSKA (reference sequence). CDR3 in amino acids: CSARDRTGVGGYTF. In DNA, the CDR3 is TGCAGTGCTAGAGATCGGACAGGGGTAGGGGGCTACACCTTC.

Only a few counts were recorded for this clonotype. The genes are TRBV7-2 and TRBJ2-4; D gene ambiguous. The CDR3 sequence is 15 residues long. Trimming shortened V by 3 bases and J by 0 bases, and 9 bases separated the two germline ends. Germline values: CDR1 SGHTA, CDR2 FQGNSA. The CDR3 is CASSLRQLAKNIQYF. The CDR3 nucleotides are TGTGCCAGCAGCTTGCGACAACTAGCCAAAAACATTCAGTACTTC.

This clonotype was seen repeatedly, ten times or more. Here the CDR3 reads CASSPSRDSSYEQYF. CDR3 coding DNA: TGTGCCAGCAGCCCTAGCCGGGACAGCTCCTACGAGCAGTACTTC. The chain links TRBV11-2 to TRBJ2-7; 7 nucleotides line up with TRBD1. J lost 0 bases, V lost 5 bases, and 7 bases had no gene match. Germline V gives CDR1 SGHAT, CDR2 FQNNGV. The CDR3 is made up of 15 amino acids.

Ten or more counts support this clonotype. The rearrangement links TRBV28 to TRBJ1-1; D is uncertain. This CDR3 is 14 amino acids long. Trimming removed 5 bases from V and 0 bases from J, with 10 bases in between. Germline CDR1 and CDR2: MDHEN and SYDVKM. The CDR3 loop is CASSVHQVNTEAFF. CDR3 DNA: TGTGCCAGCAGTGTTCATCAGGTGAACACTGAAGCTTTCTTT.

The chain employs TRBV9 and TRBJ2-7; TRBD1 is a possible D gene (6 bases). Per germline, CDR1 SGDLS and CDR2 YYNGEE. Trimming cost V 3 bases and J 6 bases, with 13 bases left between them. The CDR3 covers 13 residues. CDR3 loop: CASSGITGSEQYF. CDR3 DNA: TGTGCCAGCAGCGGAATTACAGGGTCCGAGCAGTACTTC.